In its sample, the clone carrying this T cell receptor beta chain was seen many times. TCRdb reprocessed the RT-PCR reads via MiXCR and lists one record per CDR3 protein. The top ten hold 3% to 4.5% of the sample, which has hundreds of thousands of distinct CDR3 sequences, 14% seen once. The CDR3 has 14 residues. Germline values: CDR1 DFQATT, CDR2 SNEGSKA (reference sequence). Between the trimmed V and J ends, which lost 5 bases and 7 bases, there was a span of 18 bases. This sequence originates from a female donor in good health, serving as a healthy control. The chain carries TRBV20-1 and TRBJ2-1; D remains unclear. The sequencing sample was made of memory CD4+ T cells from blood. As DNA, the CDR3 is TGCAGTGCTGCCTACCCATTCGGGTTTAATGAGCAGTTCTTC. Amino acids: CSAAYPFGFNEQFF.